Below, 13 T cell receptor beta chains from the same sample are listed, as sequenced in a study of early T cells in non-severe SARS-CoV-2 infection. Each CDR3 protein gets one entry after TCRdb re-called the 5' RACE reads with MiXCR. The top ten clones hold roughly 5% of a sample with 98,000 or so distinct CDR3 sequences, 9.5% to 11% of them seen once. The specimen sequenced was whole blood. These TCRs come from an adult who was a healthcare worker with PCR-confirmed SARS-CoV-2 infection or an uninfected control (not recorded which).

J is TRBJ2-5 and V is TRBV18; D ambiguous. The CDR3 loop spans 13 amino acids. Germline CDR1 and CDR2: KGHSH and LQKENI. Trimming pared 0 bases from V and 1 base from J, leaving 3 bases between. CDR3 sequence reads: CASSPPSQETQYF. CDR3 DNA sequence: TGTGCCAGCTCACCACCGTCCCAAGAGACCCAGTACTTC.

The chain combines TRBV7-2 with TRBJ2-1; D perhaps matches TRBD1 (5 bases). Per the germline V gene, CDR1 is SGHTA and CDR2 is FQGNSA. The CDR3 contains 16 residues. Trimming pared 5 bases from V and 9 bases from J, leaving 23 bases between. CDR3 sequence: CASSPIYPGRGFEQFF. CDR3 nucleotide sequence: TGTGCCAGCAGCCCCATTTACCCCGGTAGGGGCTTTGAGCAGTTCTTC.

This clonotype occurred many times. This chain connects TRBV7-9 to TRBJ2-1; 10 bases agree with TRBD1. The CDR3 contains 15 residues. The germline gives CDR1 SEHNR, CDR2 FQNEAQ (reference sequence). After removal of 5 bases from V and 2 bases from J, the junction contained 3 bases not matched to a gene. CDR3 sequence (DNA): TGTGCCAGCAGCCAGGACAGGGGGGCCTACAATGAGCAGTTCTTC. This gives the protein CASSQDRGAYNEQFF.

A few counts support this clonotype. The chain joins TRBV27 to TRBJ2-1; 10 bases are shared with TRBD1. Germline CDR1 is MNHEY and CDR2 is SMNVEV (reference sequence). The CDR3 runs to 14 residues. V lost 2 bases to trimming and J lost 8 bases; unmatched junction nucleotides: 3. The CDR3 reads CASSLGTGAYEQFF. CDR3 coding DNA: TGTGCCAGCAGTTTAGGGACAGGGGCCTATGAGCAGTTCTTC.

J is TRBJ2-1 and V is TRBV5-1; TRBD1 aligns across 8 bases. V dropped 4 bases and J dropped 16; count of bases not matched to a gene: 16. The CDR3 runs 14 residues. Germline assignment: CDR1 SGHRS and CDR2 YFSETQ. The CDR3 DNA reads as TGCGCCAGCAGCCCCATGAGAGTGAGCGACAGGGGTTTCTTC. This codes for CASSPMRVSDRGFF.

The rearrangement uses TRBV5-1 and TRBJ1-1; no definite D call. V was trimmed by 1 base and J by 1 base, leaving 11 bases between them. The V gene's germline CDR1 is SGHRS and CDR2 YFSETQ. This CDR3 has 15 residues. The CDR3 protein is CASSLMWQPNTEAFF. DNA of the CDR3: TGCGCCAGCAGCTTGATGTGGCAGCCGAACACTGAAGCTTTCTTT. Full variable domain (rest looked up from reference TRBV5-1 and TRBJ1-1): KAGVTQTPRYLIKTRGQQVTLSCSPISGHRSVSWYQQTPGQGLQFLFEYFSETQRNKGNFPGRFSGRQFSNSRSEMNVSTLELGDSALYLCASSLMWQPNTEAFFGQGTRLTVV.

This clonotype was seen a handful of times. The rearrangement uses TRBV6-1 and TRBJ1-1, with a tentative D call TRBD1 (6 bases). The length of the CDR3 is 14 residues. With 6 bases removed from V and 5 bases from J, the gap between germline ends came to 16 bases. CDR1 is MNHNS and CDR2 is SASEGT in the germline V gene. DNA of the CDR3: TGTGCCAGCAGGGCCCACAGGGATCAGACTGAAGCTTTCTTT. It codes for CASRAHRDQTEAFF.

The CDR3 sequence is CASSLGGATGLGTEAFF. For the CDR3, the DNA is TGTGCCAGCAGCTTAGGCGGAGCGACGGGGCTGGGCACTGAAGCTTTCTTT. V and J are TRBV11-3 and TRBJ1-1, with D possibly matching TRBD1 (5 bases). Trimming removed 1 base at V and 4 bases at J, with 19 bases between. CDR1 and CDR2 from the germline V gene are SGHNT and YENEEA. CDR3 size: 17 residues.

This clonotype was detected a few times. The CDR3 bases are TGTGCCAGCAGCACCGGGACTCCCGCAGATACGCAGTATTTT. It encodes CASSTGTPADTQYF. V gene TRBV5-4 combines with J gene TRBJ2-3, with D possibly TRBD2 on 6 matching bases. The germline V gene has CDR1 SGHNT and CDR2 YYREEE (reference sequence). V gave up 4 bases and J gave up 4 bases, with 13 bases separating them. This CDR3 region has 14 residues.

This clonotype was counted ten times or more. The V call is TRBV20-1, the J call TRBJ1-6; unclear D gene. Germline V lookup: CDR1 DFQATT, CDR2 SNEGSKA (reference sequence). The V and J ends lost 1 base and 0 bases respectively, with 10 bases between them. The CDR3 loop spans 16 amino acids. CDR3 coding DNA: TGCAGTGCTAGAGCGCCGGGGAGCTCCTATAATTCACCCCTCCACTTT. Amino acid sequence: CSARAPGSSYNSPLHF.

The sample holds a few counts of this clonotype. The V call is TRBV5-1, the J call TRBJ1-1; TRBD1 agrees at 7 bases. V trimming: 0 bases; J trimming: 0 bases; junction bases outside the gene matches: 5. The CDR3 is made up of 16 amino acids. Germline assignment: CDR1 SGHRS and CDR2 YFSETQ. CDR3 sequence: CASSLEAGGLNTEAFF. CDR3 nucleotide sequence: TGCGCCAGCAGCTTGGAGGCAGGGGGTCTGAACACTGAAGCTTTCTTT.

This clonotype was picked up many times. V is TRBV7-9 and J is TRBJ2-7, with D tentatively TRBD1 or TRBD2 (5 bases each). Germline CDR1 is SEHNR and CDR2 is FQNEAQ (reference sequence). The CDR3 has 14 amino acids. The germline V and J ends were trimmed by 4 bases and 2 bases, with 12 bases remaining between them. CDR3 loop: CASSWPGQAYEQYF. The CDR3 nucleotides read TGTGCCAGCAGCTGGCCGGGGCAGGCCTACGAGCAGTACTTC. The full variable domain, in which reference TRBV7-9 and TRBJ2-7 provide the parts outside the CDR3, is DTGVSQNPRHKITKRGQNVTFRCDPISEHNRLYWYRQTLGQGPEFLTYFQNEAQLEKSRLLSDRFSAERPKGSFSTLEIQRTEQGDSAMYLCASSWPGQAYEQYFGPGTRLTVT.

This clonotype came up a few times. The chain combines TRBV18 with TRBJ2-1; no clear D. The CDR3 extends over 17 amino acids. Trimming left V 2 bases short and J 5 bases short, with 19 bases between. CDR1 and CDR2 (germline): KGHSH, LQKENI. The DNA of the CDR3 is TGTGCCAGCTCACCAACCACCCGGCCAGGCAATAACAATGAGCAGTTCTTC. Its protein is CASSPTTRPGNNNEQFF.